The following is a T cell receptor beta chain sequence with its context. This sample was taken from a study of shared clonotypes between healthy human individuals. In the study overall: Plates per donor: three CD4 naive, three CD4 memory, two CD8 naive, one CD8 memory.

Naive CD8 cells lacked CD45RO and underwent positive selection for CCR7, leaving out terminally differentiated effector memory CD45RA+ cells. The V gene's germline CDR1 is SGHVS and CDR2 FQNEAQ. The CDR3 contains 16 residues. Trimming cost V 6 bases and J 7 bases, with 24 bases left between them. Some clones are missing from TCRdb's copy, which holds only in-frame ones; the method was immunoSEQ multiplex PCR. The sample has roughly 770,000 clones, about 96% seen once. Specimen: naive CD8+ T cells sorted from blood. The rearrangement uses TRBV7-8 and TRBJ1-2, with a weak D call TRBD1 (5 bases). The sequence was collected from a man aged 25-45 years in good health. The CDR3 DNA sequence: TGTGCCAGCAGGCCCAGTACTGGGGCGGGGATTACTGGCTACACCTTC. Its protein is CASRPSTGAGITGYTF. The whole variable domain, filled in from reference TRBV7-8 and TRBJ1-2, reads GAGVSQSPRYKVAKRGQDVALRCDPISGHVSLFWYQQALGQGPEFLTYFQNEAQLDKSGLPSDRFFAERPEGSVSTLKIQRTQQEDSAVYLCASRPSTGAGITGYTFGSGTRLTVV.